This T cell receptor (beta chain) emerged from a study of cytotoxic CD8 clonotypes in ibrutinib-treated CLL. Study context: Results showed about 24 partial and 2 complete responses; following median roughly 68 months, approximately 14 remained remitted, roughly twelve advanced.

Produced via immunoSEQ multiplex PCR; TCRdb's table is partial and in-frame only. The sample includes approximately 190,000 clones, more than 75% of them seen just once. Germline CDR1 is SNHLY and CDR2 is FYNNEI. The CDR3 has 14 amino acids. V was pared by 0 bases and J by 5 bases, with 10 bases between. This receptor was taken from a human donor with chronic lymphocytic leukemia. The source material was PBMCs, sampled after 12 months of ibrutinib treatment. The chain links TRBV2 to TRBJ2-5, with D possibly being TRBD2 (5 bases). The CDR3 coding sequence is TGTGCCAGCAGTGAAGCCCCTCCGGGGGAGACCCAGTACTTC. As protein: CASSEAPPGETQYF. The whole variable domain, remainder taken from reference TRBV2 and TRBJ2-5, is EPEVTQTPSHQVTQMGQEVILRCVPISNHLYFYWYRQILGQKVEFLVSFYNNEISEKSEIFDDQFSVERPDGSNFTLKIRSTKLEDSAMYFCASSEAPPGETQYFGPGTRLLVL.